The 27 T cell receptor beta chains listed next were all sequenced from one sample in a study of cytomegalovirus exposure and HLA in healthy donors. This PCR relied on a set of 60 Vbeta primers and 13 Jbeta primers. Clones were sequenced by immunoSEQ multiplex PCR, and TCRdb holds only the in-frame ones, with some missing. Here the sample spans approximately 150,000 clones, more than 75% being singletons. Sequenced: PBMCs. The source is a female donor in good health and CMV-seronegative.

This clone has more than one count but fewer than ten. CDR3 protein: CASSQDSRLATDTQYF. Here the CDR3 DNA reads TGCGCCAGCAGCCAAGATTCGAGACTAGCGACAGATACGCAGTATTTT. The chain links TRBV4-3 to TRBJ2-3; 8 nucleotides agree with TRBD2. This CDR3 region has 16 residues. The V gene end was trimmed by 0 bases and the J gene end by 3 bases; junction bases not matched to a gene: 5. From germline, CDR1 is LGHNA and CDR2 YSLEER.

The chain carries TRBV6-5 and TRBJ2-1; perhaps TRBD2 as D (6 bases). V was shortened by 0 bases and J by 5 bases, with 8 bases between the two germline ends. Germline CDR1 is MNHEY and CDR2 is SVGAGI. CDR3 length: 14 residues. In nucleotides, the CDR3 is TGTGCCAGCAGTTACTCGGGAGGTGACAATGAGCAGTTCTTC. Encoded protein: CASSYSGGDNEQFF.

The chain is built from TRBV7-6 and TRBJ2-2; 10 bases are a match to TRBD1. From germline, CDR1 is SGHVS and CDR2 FNYEAQ. The CDR3 is 16 amino acids. The junction had 11 bases not matched to a gene; V was cut back by 4 bases and J by 9 bases. Written as DNA, the CDR3 is TGTGCCAGCAGCTCGTTAAGACAGGGGGCAGTCAGGGAGCTGTTTTTT. Its translation: CASSSLRQGAVRELFF.

This clone has more than one count but fewer than ten. The rearrangement joins TRBV6-1 to TRBJ2-7; D is possibly TRBD1 (6 bases). Trimming cost V 1 base and J 5 bases, with 18 bases left between them. This CDR3 has 16 amino acids. The germline CDR1 and CDR2 sequences are MNHNS and SASEGT. The DNA for the CDR3 is TGTGCCAGCAGTGAAGGGGCAGGGGCCATCGCCCACGAGCAGTACTTC. Protein sequence: CASSEGAGAIAHEQYF.

A few counts support this clone. The chain links TRBV5-1 to TRBJ1-3; no clear D gene. This CDR3 has 19 residues. V lost 2 bases and J 0 bases, leaving 21 bases between the germline ends. CDR1 and CDR2 (germline): SGHRS, YFSETQ. Written as DNA, the CDR3 is TGCGCCAGCAGCTTAGGTCAGAGGGCAGCCGACTACTCTGGAAACACCATATATTTT. Its translation is CASSLGQRAADYSGNTIYF. The variable domain in full, completed from reference TRBV5-1 and TRBJ1-3, reads KAGVTQTPRYLIKTRGQQVTLSCSPISGHRSVSWYQQTPGQGLQFLFEYFSETQRNKGNFPGRFSGRQFSNSRSEMNVSTLELGDSALYLCASSLGQRAADYSGNTIYFGEGSWLTVV.

The chain combines TRBV5-6 with TRBJ1-6, with D perhaps TRBD1 (5 bases). The length of the CDR3 is 16 residues. Per germline, CDR1 SGHDT and CDR2 YYEEEE. V lost 1 base to trimming and J lost 8 bases, with 16 bases between them. The DNA of the CDR3 is TGTGCCAGCAGCTTGTATCGTCAGGGCCGCGATTCACCCCTCCACTTT. Its protein is CASSLYRQGRDSPLHF.

The sample holds one count of this clone. The chain links TRBV20-1 to TRBJ2-5; D is uncertain. Trimming left V 2 bases short and J 5 bases short, with 6 bases between. This CDR3 spans 11 amino acids. Germline V gene lookup returns CDR1 DFQATT and CDR2 SNEGSKA (reference sequence). CDR3 bases: TGCAGTGCTAGATCGTATGAGACCCAGTACTTC. Its protein is CSARSYETQYF.

The CDR3 region is CASSLTGGYSYNEQFF. Here the CDR3 DNA reads TGTGCCAGCAGTTTGACAGGGGGTTACTCCTACAATGAGCAGTTCTTC. The chain couples TRBV27 to TRBJ2-1, with 9 bases fitting TRBD1. CDR1 MNHEY and CDR2 SMNVEV come from the germline V gene (reference sequence). CDR3 size: 16 residues. V shed 3 bases and J 0 bases; nucleotides not matched to a gene: 3.

The chain has TRBV28 and TRBJ2-7; D gene ambiguous. With 3 bases removed from V and 4 bases from J, the gap between germline ends came to 10 bases. CDR1 is MDHEN, CDR2 SYDVKM, per germline. The CDR3 has 13 residues. CDR3 region: CASSFESMYEQYF. The CDR3 bases are TGTGCCAGCAGTTTCGAGAGTATGTACGAGCAGTACTTC.

The rearrangement joins TRBV28 to TRBJ2-7; the match to TRBD2 covers 7 bases. CDR3 size: 15 residues. The junction had 9 bases not matched to a gene; V was cut back by 6 bases and J by 1 base. The germline V gene has CDR1 MDHEN and CDR2 SYDVKM. The CDR3 DNA sequence: TGTGCCAGCAGCCCTACTATCGGGAGGTCCTACGAGCAGTACTTC. Its protein is CASSPTIGRSYEQYF.

This chain connects TRBV18 to TRBJ1-1; TRBD1 is a possible D gene (5 bases). V was shortened by 3 bases and J by 0 bases, with 11 bases between the two germline ends. The germline V gene has CDR1 KGHSH and CDR2 LQKENI. The length of the CDR3 is 15 residues. For the CDR3, the DNA is TGTGCCAGCTCACCGGGCAGGGCTATGAACACTGAAGCTTTCTTT. The encoded protein is CASSPGRAMNTEAFF.

In this sample, this clone turned up a few times. This chain connects TRBV6-1 to TRBJ1-1; TRBD1 might be the D (5 bases). The germline CDR1 and CDR2 sequences are MNHNS and SASEGT. The CDR3 is 14 residues long. V gave up 7 bases and J gave up 0 bases, with 12 bases separating them. CDR3 DNA sequence: TGTGCCAGCATCGGCGGGGCGATGAACACTGAAGCTTTCTTT. Encoded protein: CASIGGAMNTEAFF.

The V gene is TRBV7-8, the J gene TRBJ2-7; 10 bases are shared with TRBD2. CDR1 is SGHVS, CDR2 FQNEAQ, per germline. The length of the CDR3 is 17 residues. Losses at the gene ends were 1 base for V and 7 bases for J; bases not matched to a gene: 13. The CDR3: CASSLEPGLAGVWEQYF. CDR3 nucleotides: TGTGCCAGCAGCTTAGAGCCGGGGCTAGCGGGAGTTTGGGAGCAGTACTTC.

This chain links TRBV27 with TRBJ2-3; 12 nucleotides align to TRBD1. This CDR3 is 17 amino acids long. Germline CDR1 is MNHEY and CDR2 is SMNVEV (reference sequence). The V segment lost 6 bases and the J segment 5 bases; nucleotides outside the gene matches: 12. Here the CDR3 DNA reads TGTGCCAGCAGCCAATGGGGTGGGACAGGGGGCGTAGATACGCAGTATTTT. This sequence encodes CASSQWGGTGGVDTQYF.

The chain joins TRBV28 to TRBJ2-1; 8 bases agree with TRBD1. The CDR3 contains 14 residues. The germline gives CDR1 MDHEN, CDR2 SYDVKM. Germline trimming cut 3 bases from V and 12 bases from J; bases unmatched to any gene: 10. CDR3 protein: CASSFQGASAGQFF. The DNA for the CDR3 is TGTGCCAGCAGTTTTCAGGGGGCTTCTGCGGGGCAGTTCTTC.

Concerning this clone: The identical CDR3 is also encoded by other nucleotide sequences in the sample. V usage is TRBV27 and J usage is TRBJ2-1; 12 nucleotides agree with TRBD2. The germline V gene has CDR1 MNHEY and CDR2 SMNVEV (reference sequence). Losses at the gene ends were 1 base for V and 6 bases for J; bases not matched to a gene: 4. The CDR3 totals 16 residues. The CDR3 spells CASSLLTSGRVNEQFF. CDR3 DNA sequence: TGTGCCAGCAGTTTATTGACTAGCGGGAGAGTCAATGAGCAGTTCTTC.

This sequence joins TRBV5-5 and TRBJ1-6, with 8 bases lining up with TRBD1. CDR1 SGHKS and CDR2 YYEKEE come from the germline V gene (reference sequence). There are 16 residues in the CDR3. After removal of 0 bases from V and 10 bases from J, the junction contained 9 bases not matched to a gene. CDR3 sequence (DNA): TGTGCCAGCAGCTTGGTCATGATTACAGGGGGGTCACCCCTCCACTTT. It codes for CASSLVMITGGSPLHF.

The genes are TRBV29-1 and TRBJ2-3; D is ambiguous. V lost 4 bases and J 2 bases, leaving 10 bases between the germline ends. The CDR3 consists of 13 residues. Germline V gene lookup returns CDR1 SQVTM and CDR2 ANQGSEA. The CDR3: CSVVGQYTDTQYF. CDR3 DNA: TGCAGCGTTGTTGGGCAGTACACAGATACGCAGTATTTT.

This clone was recorded a few times. The chain carries TRBV6-5 and TRBJ1-2; 9 bases align to TRBD1. This CDR3 contains 14 residues. CDR1 is MNHEY and CDR2 is SVGAGI in the germline V gene. After removal of 5 bases from V and 4 bases from J, the junction contained 5 bases not matched to a gene. Here the CDR3 DNA reads TGTGCCAGCAGTGCGTCGGGACAGGGCTATGGCTACACCTTC. Protein sequence: CASSASGQGYGYTF.

Points on this clone: At one end the junction does not follow the germline gene, possibly because of a read error. The V and J genes are TRBV10-3 and TRBJ1-2; the match to TRBD1 covers 7 bases. Germline values: CDR1 ENHRY, CDR2 SYGVKD. This CDR3 has 13 amino acids. The CDR3 region has the DNA TGTGCCATCACCGACAGGGTTGAGGGTGGCTACCCCTTC. Its translation: CAITDRVEGGYPF.

The chain links TRBV9 to TRBJ1-2, with unresolved D. Germline CDR1 and CDR2: SGDLS and YYNGEE. This CDR3 has 13 amino acids. Between the trimmed V and J ends, which lost 0 bases and 12 bases, there was a span of 15 bases. CDR3 in DNA: TGTGCCAGCAGCGTAGCACCAGACTCCCTCAACACCTTC. It codes for CASSVAPDSLNTF.

The rearrangement uses TRBV19 and TRBJ1-5; a weak D match, TRBD1 (5 bases). The V gene lost 4 bases and the J gene lost 4 bases, with 14 bases spanning the gap. This CDR3 comprises 15 residues. CDR1 is LNHDA and CDR2 is SQIVND in the germline V gene (reference sequence). In DNA, the CDR3 is TGTGCCAGTAGTAGAACGGGGGTCGGTAATCAGCCCCAGCATTTT. Translated, it gives CASSRTGVGNQPQHF.

The CDR3: CASSQGTPSTDTQYF. In DNA form, the CDR3 reads TGCGCCAGCAGCCAAGGGACACCCAGCACAGATACGCAGTATTTT. The chain recombines TRBV4-1 with TRBJ2-3, with D possibly matching TRBD1 (5 bases). This CDR3 is 15 amino acids long. Trimming removed 1 base from V and 0 bases from J, with 8 bases in between. Germline V lookup: CDR1 MGHRA, CDR2 YSYEKL.

The V and J genes are TRBV29-1 and TRBJ1-4; 7 bases are a match to TRBD1. The V and J ends lost 7 bases and 10 bases, in that order; junction bases with no gene match: 6. CDR1 SQVTM and CDR2 ANQGSEA come from the germline V gene. CDR3 length: 11 residues. The CDR3 region is CSASQGIKLFF. In DNA form, the CDR3 reads TGCAGCGCTTCACAGGGGATAAAACTGTTTTTT.

V usage is TRBV2 and J usage is TRBJ1-2; no definite D call. CDR3 length: 11 residues. Germline V gene sequence: CDR1 SNHLY, CDR2 FYNNEI. V was clipped by 6 bases and J by 4 bases, with 6 bases between them. The CDR3 DNA reads as TGTGCCAGCAGCTACTCCTATGGCTACACCTTC. It codes for CASSYSYGYTF.

The chain recombines TRBV7-9 with TRBJ2-3; D ambiguous. Germline V gene data show CDR1 as SEHNR and CDR2 as FQNEAQ (reference sequence). V gave up 5 bases and J gave up 2 bases, with 11 bases separating them. CDR3 length: 14 amino acids. The CDR3 protein is CASSAHANTDTQYF. In nucleotides, the CDR3 is TGTGCCAGCAGCGCCCACGCGAACACAGATACGCAGTATTTT. Full variable domain (outside the CDR3, taken from reference TRBV7-9 and TRBJ2-3): DTGVSQNPRHKITKRGQNVTFRCDPISEHNRLYWYRQTLGQGPEFLTYFQNEAQLEKSRLLSDRFSAERPKGSFSTLEIQRTEQGDSAMYLCASSAHANTDTQYFGPGTRLTVL.

The chain joins TRBV4-1 to TRBJ2-1; no clear D. There are 15 residues in the CDR3. V lost 1 base and J lost 2, with 9 bases in between. Germline values: CDR1 MGHRA, CDR2 YSYEKL. The CDR3 coding sequence is TGCGCCAGCAGCCAAGTAACGGGTACCTACAATGAGCAGTTCTTC. Amino acids: CASSQVTGTYNEQFF.